The rows below give T cell receptor beta chains drawn from one sample of a study of blood T cell repertoires in COVID-19. The data were produced by immunoSEQ multiplex PCR, yet TCRdb's version contains in-frame clones alone and is incomplete. The sample includes about 250,000 clones, approximately 80% of them seen just once. The sample taken for sequencing was peripheral blood. The receptors come from a woman at least 80 years old with active or convalescent COVID-19. The CDR3 runs from the conserved cysteine through the conserved F or W. Each record gives: D gene, clone size, J gene, V gene, CDR3 DNA, CDR3 protein. The D gene is left open where the match is weak. The size entry is marked missing in some rows and otherwise reads once, few, many or a size class.

NA	NA	TRBJ1-3	TRBV11-2	TGTGCCAGCAGCTTAGAACGCGGCCGCGCGGCCAACACCATATATTTT	CASSLERGRAANTIYF
TRBD1	NA	TRBJ2-1	TRBV5-4	TGTGCCAGCAGCCCGGGACAGTTCTACAATGAGCAGTTCTTC	CASSPGQFYNEQFF
NA	NA	TRBJ1-1	TRBV7-8	TGTGCCAGCAGCCCGGCGGGACGCACCAACACTGAAGCTTTCTTT	CASSPAGRTNTEAFF
NA	NA	TRBJ2-5	TRBV7-6	TGTGCCAGCAGCTTAGGGGCCGGCCCCCAAGAGACCCAGTACTTC	CASSLGAGPQETQYF
NA	NA	TRBJ2-1	TRBV7-8	TGTGCCAGCAGCTTACGGACATCATACAATGAGCAGTTCTTC	CASSLRTSYNEQFF
TRBD2	once	TRBJ2-1	TRBV5-6	TGTGCCAGCAGCTTGAGAGTGCTAGCGGGTAACAATGAGCAGTTCTTC	CASSLRVLAGNNEQFF
NA	NA	TRBJ2-5	TRBV6-5	TGTGCCAGCAGTTACTCCGGAGAGACCCAGTACTTC	CASSYSGETQYF
TRBD1	NA	TRBJ1-3	TRBV5-1	TGCGCCAGCAGCTTGGATACGACAGGGATTGCTGGAAACACCATATATTTT	CASSLDTTGIAGNTIYF
TRBD1	few	TRBJ1-5	TRBV28	TGTGCCAGCAGTTTGGTGGGGACAGAGTATCAGCCCCAGCATTTT	CASSLVGTEYQPQHF
NA	NA	TRBJ2-1	TRBV28	TGTGCCAGCAGTTTTCTAACGGGGAATGGGTACAATGAGCAGTTCTTC	CASSFLTGNGYNEQFF
TRBD1	few	TRBJ2-7	TRBV28	TGTGCCAGCAGACGACAGGGGCGCCCCTACGAGCAGTACTTC	CASRRQGRPYEQYF
NA	NA	TRBJ2-1	TRBV20-1	TGCAGTGCTAGGGGCGATAGTGAGCAGTTCTTC	CSARGDSEQFF
NA	NA	TRBJ1-2	TRBV14	TGTGCCAGCAGACTTTCAGGAAACTATGGCTACACCTTC	CASRLSGNYGYTF
TRBD2	NA	TRBJ2-1	TRBV7-9	TGTGCCAGCAGCCCCCCAGGGACTAGCGGGAGGGGTGAGCAGTTCTTC	CASSPPGTSGRGEQFF
TRBD1	NA	TRBJ1-6	TRBV4-1	TGCGCCAGCAGCCCGAACAGGGGGTCGAGTTCACCCCTCCACTTT	CASSPNRGSSSPLHF
NA	NA	TRBJ2-5	TRBV2	TGTGCCAGCCATGCCTCCGGGACTTCGGGGCGAGAGACCCAGTACTTC	CASHASGTSGRETQYF
NA	NA	TRBJ1-2	TRBV6-5	TGTGCCAGCGGACCCCGGGGGAGCATCTATGGCTACACCTTC	CASGPRGSIYGYTF
NA	many	TRBJ1-1	TRBV24-1	TGTGCCACCAGTGCCAGTATGAACACTGAAGCTTTCTTT	CATSASMNTEAFF
TRBD2	NA	TRBJ2-1	TRBV7-2	TGTGCCAGCAGCTTAGTAGCGGGGTCCTACAATGAGCAGTTCTTC	CASSLVAGSYNEQFF
TRBD1	NA	TRBJ1-2	TRBV7-2	TGTGCCAGCAGCTTTGATCTGGGACAGGGGTACTATGGCTACACCTTC	CASSFDLGQGYYGYTF
NA	NA	TRBJ1-5	TRBV9	TGTGCCAGCAGCGTAGGGTGGGGGGGAGTTCAGCCCCAGCATTTT	CASSVGWGGVQPQHF
NA	NA	TRBJ1-1	TRBV10-3	TGTGCCATCAGTGGCCACGGCGGAAACACTGAAGCTTTCTTT	CAISGHGGNTEAFF
NA	NA	TRBJ2-7	TRBV6-5	TGTGCCAGCAGCTGGTTGGGCCCCTCATACGAGCAGTACTTC	CASSWLGPSYEQYF
TRBD1	few	TRBJ1-5	TRBV6-2/TRBV6-3	TGTGCCAGCAGCCCGGTACCGGGACAGGTTATCCTCAGCAATCAGCCCCAGCATTTT	CASSPVPGQVILSNQPQHF
NA	NA	TRBJ2-5	TRBV4-1	TGCGCCAGCAGCCAAATCACTTTTAAAGAGACCCAGTACTTC	CASSQITFKETQYF
NA	NA	TRBJ2-2	TRBV3-1/TRBV3-2	TGTGCCAGCAGCACGGGACTTACTTTCAACACCGGGGAGCTGTTTTTT	CASSTGLTFNTGELFF
TRBD1	NA	TRBJ2-1	TRBV30	TGTGCCTGGAGTCTGACAGGGGCTAGGGGAGAGCAGTTCTTC	CAWSLTGARGEQFF
NA	NA	TRBJ1-4	TRBV5-1	TGCGCCAGCAGTCTCGCGGGGGGCAATGAAAAACTGTTTTTT	CASSLAGGNEKLFF
TRBD1	NA	TRBJ1-2	TRBV10-1	TGCGCCAGCAGTGAGGCAACAGGGGGCTATGGCTACACCTTC	CASSEATGGYGYTF
NA	NA	TRBJ2-1	TRBV6-5	TGTGCCAGCAGCTATAACAATGAGCAGTTCTTC	CASSYNNEQFF
NA	NA	TRBJ2-7	TRBV5-1	TGCGCCAGCAGCTCACGGTTGACTGGAGGGTACGAGCAGTACTTC	CASSSRLTGGYEQYF
TRBD1	NA	TRBJ1-6	TRBV10-2	TGCGCCAGCAGTTTTGACAGGGCCTATAATTCACCCCTCCACTTT	CASSFDRAYNSPLHF